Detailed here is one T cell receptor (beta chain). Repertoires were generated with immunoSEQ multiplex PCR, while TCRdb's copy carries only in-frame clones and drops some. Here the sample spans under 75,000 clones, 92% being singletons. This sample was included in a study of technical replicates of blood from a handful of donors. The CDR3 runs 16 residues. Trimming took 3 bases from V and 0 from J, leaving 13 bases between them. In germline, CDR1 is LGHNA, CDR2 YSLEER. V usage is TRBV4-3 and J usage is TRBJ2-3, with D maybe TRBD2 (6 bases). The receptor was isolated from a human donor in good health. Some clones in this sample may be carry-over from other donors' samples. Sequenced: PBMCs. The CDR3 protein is CASSQLAVTSTDTQYF. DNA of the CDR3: TGCGCCAGCAGCCAGTTAGCGGTAACTAGCACAGATACGCAGTATTTT.